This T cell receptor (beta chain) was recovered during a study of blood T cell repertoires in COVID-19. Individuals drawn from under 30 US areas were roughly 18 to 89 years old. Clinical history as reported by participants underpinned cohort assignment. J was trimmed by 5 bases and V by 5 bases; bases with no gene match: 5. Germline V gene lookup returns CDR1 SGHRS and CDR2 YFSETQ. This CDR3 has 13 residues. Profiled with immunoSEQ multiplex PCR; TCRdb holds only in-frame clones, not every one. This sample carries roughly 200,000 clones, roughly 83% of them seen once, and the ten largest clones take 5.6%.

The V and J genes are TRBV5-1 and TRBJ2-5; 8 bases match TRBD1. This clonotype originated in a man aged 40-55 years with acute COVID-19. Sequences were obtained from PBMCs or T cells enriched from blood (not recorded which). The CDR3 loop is CASSQGARETQYF. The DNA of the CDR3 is TGCGCCAGCAGTCAGGGGGCGCGGGAGACCCAGTACTTC.